Presented here are 15 T cell receptor beta chains from one specimen sequenced in a study of neoadjuvant anti-PD-1 for oral cavity cancer. Only in-frame clones appear in the TCRdb table, and some are missing; sequencing was by immunoSEQ multiplex PCR. The table has 16,000 or so clones, around two thirds seen once. Source: PBMCs, taken before nivolumab (anti-PD-1) treatment. The receptors were gathered from a person between 35 and 79 years old with oral cavity squamous cell carcinoma.

The V and J genes are TRBV11-2 and TRBJ2-5; 11 nucleotides align to TRBD2. Germline assignment: CDR1 SGHAT and CDR2 FQNNGV. This CDR3 has 16 residues. Losses at the gene ends were 4 bases for V and 4 bases for J; bases not matched to a gene: 8. CDR3 loop: CASSSQLAGERETQYF. CDR3 bases: TGTGCCAGCAGCTCACAACTAGCGGGAGAACGAGAGACCCAGTACTTC. Based on the CDR3 plus reference TRBV11-2 and TRBJ2-5, the full variable domain is EAGVAQSPRYKIIEKRQSVAFWCNPISGHATLYWYQQILGQGPKLLIQFQNNGVVDDSQLPKDRFSAERLKGVDSTLKIQPAKLEDSAVYLCASSSQLAGERETQYFGPGTRLLVL.

V and J are TRBV5-1 and TRBJ2-3; 12 bases are shared with TRBD2. Germline loops: CDR1 SGHRS, CDR2 YFSETQ. V shed 3 bases, J shed 0 bases, and the junction held 2 bases outside the gene matches. This CDR3 comprises 16 residues. The CDR3: CASSSGLAGSTDTQYF. CDR3 DNA sequence: TGCGCCAGCAGCTCGGGACTAGCGGGTAGCACAGATACGCAGTATTTT.

This clone has just a few counts. This CDR3 reads CASSLEGMATGELFF. The CDR3 DNA follows: TGTGCCAGCAGCTTGGAGGGCATGGCCACCGGGGAGCTGTTTTTT. The chain employs TRBV5-5 and TRBJ2-2; D remains ambiguous. Germline CDR1 SGHKS, CDR2 YYEKEE (reference sequence). The CDR3 runs to 15 residues. V was cut by 0 bases and J by 4 bases, with 10 bases left in between. Supplemented by reference TRBV5-5 and TRBJ2-2, the full variable domain reads DAGVTQSPTHLIKTRGQQVTLRCSPISGHKSVSWYQQVLGQGPQFIFQYYEKEERGRGNFPDRFSARQFPNYSSELNVNALLLGDSALYLCASSLEGMATGELFFGEGSRLTVL.

This clone showed up just a few times. The chain joins TRBV30 to TRBJ2-1; 8 nucleotides align to TRBD2. Trimming cost V 4 bases and J 1 base; bases outside gene matches: 3. Germline V gene sequence: CDR1 GTSNPN, CDR2 SVGIG (reference sequence). The length of the CDR3 is 14 residues. The CDR3 DNA is TGTGCCTGGAAGCGACTAGCGTCCTACAATGAGCAGTTCTTC. This codes for CAWKRLASYNEQFF.

This chain uses TRBV11-2 with TRBJ1-4; D possibly corresponds to TRBD1 (5 bases). Deletions cut 1 base from V and 5 bases from J, with 14 bases between. Germline V gene lookup returns CDR1 SGHAT and CDR2 FQNNGV. The length of the CDR3 is 16 residues. CDR3 bases: TGTGCCAGCAGCTTAGCCTCGGAGACAGAGAATGAAAAACTGTTTTTT. Its translation is CASSLASETENEKLFF. The whole variable domain, filled in from reference TRBV11-2 and TRBJ1-4, reads EAGVAQSPRYKIIEKRQSVAFWCNPISGHATLYWYQQILGQGPKLLIQFQNNGVVDDSQLPKDRFSAERLKGVDSTLKIQPAKLEDSAVYLCASSLASETENEKLFFGSGTQLSVL.

The chain joins TRBV11-2 to TRBJ2-7; D is ambiguous. V was cut by 0 bases and J by 6 bases, with 18 bases left in between. The length of the CDR3 is 16 residues. Germline V lookup: CDR1 SGHAT, CDR2 FQNNGV. The CDR3 loop reads CASSLDAGQSFGEQYF. The CDR3 coding sequence is TGTGCCAGCAGCTTAGATGCCGGCCAATCCTTTGGCGAGCAGTACTTC.

The chain uses TRBV7-2 and TRBJ2-7; the match to TRBD2 covers 10 bases. This CDR3 is 15 amino acids long. Germline CDR1 and CDR2: SGHTA and FQGNSA. Unmatched junction bases numbered 5, after V lost 3 bases and J lost 3 bases. In DNA form, the CDR3 reads TGTGCCAGCAGCTTGGCTAGCGGGAGTGGCTACGAGCAGTACTTC. Its protein is CASSLASGSGYEQYF.

This clone appeared a few times. CDR3 in DNA: TGTGCCATCAGTGAGGGTGAAAAACTGTTTTTT. Translating it yields CAISEGEKLFF. The chain carries TRBV10-3 and TRBJ1-4; unclear D gene. V lost 2 bases to trimming and J lost 7 bases, with 2 bases between them. Germline-derived CDR1 and CDR2 are ENHRY and SYGVKD. The CDR3 length is 11 residues.

The chain is built from TRBV6-5 and TRBJ2-5; no reliable D call. The CDR3 has 12 residues. The germline CDR1 and CDR2 sequences are MNHEY and SVGAGI. V was cut by 0 bases and J by 6 bases, with 5 bases left in between. The CDR3 protein is CASSYSLQTQYF. DNA for the CDR3: TGTGCCAGCAGTTACTCGTTGCAGACCCAGTACTTC.

Here the CDR3 reads CASSQGLTSGGELFF. DNA for the CDR3: TGCGCCAGCAGCCAAGGTCTAACTAGCGGTGGGGAGCTGTTTTTT. This chain connects TRBV4-1 to TRBJ2-2; the match to TRBD2 covers 8 bases. Germline lookup yields CDR1 MGHRA and CDR2 YSYEKL. The CDR3 extends over 15 amino acids. Trimming at V came to 1 base and at J to 8 bases, leaving 6 bases not matched to a gene.

This rearrangement joins TRBV30 to TRBJ2-1; D is perhaps TRBD1 (6 bases). The CDR3 runs to 14 residues. Trimming stripped 4 bases from V and 0 bases from J, with 10 bases between. Looked up from germline, CDR1 is GTSNPN and CDR2 is SVGIG (reference sequence). The CDR3 sequence is CAWTGQSSYNEQFF. CDR3 DNA sequence: TGTGCCTGGACGGGACAAAGCTCCTACAATGAGCAGTTCTTC.

This clone has just a few counts. The rearrangement uses TRBV5-4 and TRBJ1-1; D gene ambiguous. The CDR3 length is 13 residues. V was trimmed by 3 bases and J by 6 bases, leaving 12 bases between them. Per the germline V gene, CDR1 is SGHNT and CDR2 is YYREEE (reference sequence). The CDR3 reads CASSSEARAEAFF. CDR3 in DNA: TGTGCCAGCAGCTCGGAGGCGAGGGCTGAAGCTTTCTTT.

The chain combines TRBV27 with TRBJ2-2; D may be TRBD1 (7 bases). The V gene's germline CDR1 is MNHEY and CDR2 SMNVEV (reference sequence). The germline V and J ends were trimmed by 6 bases and 6 bases, with 14 bases remaining between them. The CDR3 is 14 residues long. The CDR3 loop is CASRPGQRAGELFF. Here the CDR3 DNA reads TGTGCCAGCAGGCCGGGACAGCGGGCCGGGGAGCTGTTTTTT.

The rearrangement links TRBV10-3 to TRBJ2-1; D possibly corresponds to TRBD2 (6 bases). CDR1 ENHRY and CDR2 SYGVKD come from the germline V gene. The CDR3 covers 16 residues. Deletions cut 0 bases from V and 5 bases from J, with 14 bases between. The CDR3 protein is CAISESWNGGDNEQFF. DNA for the CDR3: TGTGCCATCAGTGAGTCGTGGAACGGAGGGGACAATGAGCAGTTCTTC.

J is TRBJ2-1 and V is TRBV29-1; 7 nucleotides align to TRBD2. J gave up 9 bases and V 4 bases, and 12 bases lay outside the gene matches. The CDR3 totals 14 residues. Looked up from germline, CDR1 is SQVTM and CDR2 is ANQGSEA. The DNA for the CDR3 is TGCAGCGTTGGGGCCCTGACTAGCATGGGTGAGCAGTTCTTC. This encodes CSVGALTSMGEQFF.